What follows is one T cell receptor (beta chain) and its context. It was with a sample-barcoded 5' primer and a J-beta primer mix that a second PCR of roughly 7 to 11 cycles was run. Each cDNA molecule was tagged by a template-switch adaptor that had 12 random nucleotides. One entry per CDR3 protein, called by TCRdb with MiXCR from the 5' RACE reads. The data hold fewer than 900,000 distinct CDR3 sequences, with approximately 50% observed a single time. This sample was taken from a study of blood T cells in healthy people across ages. The CDR3 is made up of 13 amino acids. Germline CDR1 and CDR2: SQVTM and ANQGSEA. The V end lost 1 base, the J end lost 5 bases, and 8 bases lay between the germline ends.

The V gene is TRBV29-1, the J gene TRBJ2-2; D not certain. The sequenced sample was blood. This receptor was obtained from a woman aged 55-70 years in good health. The CDR3: CSVEGTGTGELFF. The CDR3 region has the DNA TGCAGCGTTGAAGGGACCGGGACCGGGGAGCTGTTTTTT.